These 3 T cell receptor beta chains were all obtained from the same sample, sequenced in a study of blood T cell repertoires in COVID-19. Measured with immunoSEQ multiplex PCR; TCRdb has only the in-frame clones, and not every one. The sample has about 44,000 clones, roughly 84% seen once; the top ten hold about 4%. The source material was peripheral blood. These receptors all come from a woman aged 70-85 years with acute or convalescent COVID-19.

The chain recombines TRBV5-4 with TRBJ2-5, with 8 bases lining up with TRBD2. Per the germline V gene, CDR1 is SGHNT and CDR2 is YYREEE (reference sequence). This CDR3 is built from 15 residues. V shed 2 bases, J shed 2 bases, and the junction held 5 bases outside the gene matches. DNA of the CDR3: TGTGCCAGCAGCTTCCCGGCTAGCGGGCAAGAGACCCAGTACTTC. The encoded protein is CASSFPASGQETQYF.

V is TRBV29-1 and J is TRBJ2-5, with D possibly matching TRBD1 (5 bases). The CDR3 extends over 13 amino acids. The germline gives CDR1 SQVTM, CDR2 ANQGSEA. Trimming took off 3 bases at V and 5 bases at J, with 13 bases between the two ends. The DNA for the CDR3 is TGCAGCGTTGATAGGGGCCCCCAGGAGACCCAGTACTTC. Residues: CSVDRGPQETQYF.

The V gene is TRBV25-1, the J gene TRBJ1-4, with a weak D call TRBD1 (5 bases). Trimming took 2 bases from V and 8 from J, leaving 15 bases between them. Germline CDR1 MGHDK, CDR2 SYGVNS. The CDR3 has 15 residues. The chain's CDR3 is CASSELGAADEKLFF. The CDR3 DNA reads TGTGCCAGCAGTGAACTAGGGGCCGCGGACGAAAAACTGTTTTTT.